A selection of T cell receptor beta chains follows, all from one sample in a study of T cell responses to AZD1222 COVID-19 vaccine. Sequencing was performed with immunoSEQ multiplex PCR; in TCRdb, only in-frame clones are kept and a portion is missing. The sample lists 180,000 or so clones; 80% to 90% were seen once. The sample here was peripheral blood, taken 28 days after the second dose of the MenACWY control vaccine. These receptors originate from an adult who received the MenACWY meningococcal vaccine as a control. Each CDR3 is given with its conserved first and last residue. The D gene is left open where the match is weak. Clone sizes are given selectively: once, few, many, or a class where the clone is expanded.

v_call	d_call	clone_size	j_call	cdr3_aa	cdr3_nt
TRBV19	-	-	TRBJ1-4	CASSMGPVEKLFF	TGTGCCAGTAGTATGGGACCGGTAGAAAAACTGTTTTTT
TRBV11-2	-	-	TRBJ2-4	CASSLGAAPVNIQYF	TGTGCCAGCAGCTTGGGGGCAGCCCCCGTGAACATTCAGTACTTC
TRBV7-3	-	few	TRBJ2-3	CASSLGGPRRDTQYF	TGTGCCAGCAGCTTAGGGGGACCCCGTCGAGATACGCAGTATTTT
TRBV19	-	-	TRBJ1-5	CASGPNFQHF	TGTGCCAGCGGACCCAATTTCCAGCATTTT
TRBV19	TRBD1	-	TRBJ2-5	CASKGTANQETQYF	TGTGCCAGTAAGGGGACAGCAAATCAAGAGACCCAGTACTTC
TRBV11-2	-	-	TRBJ2-1	CASSLDPPTEQFF	TGTGCCAGCAGCTTAGATCCTCCGACAGAGCAGTTCTTC
TRBV5-1	-	-	TRBJ2-3	CASSREDTQYF	TGCGCCAGCAGCCGCGAAGATACGCAGTATTTT
TRBV28	TRBD1	few	TRBJ2-7	CASNPGTGPYEQYF	TGTGCCAGCAATCCCGGGACAGGGCCCTACGAGCAGTACTTC
TRBV3-1/TRBV3-2	-	once	TRBJ2-7	CASSRGQSHYEQYF	TGTGCCAGCAGCCGTGGACAGTCCCACTACGAGCAGTACTTC
TRBV28	-	-	TRBJ1-1	CASSLLLRGNTEAFF	TGTGCCAGCAGTTTACTTCTCAGGGGAAACACTGAAGCTTTCTTT
TRBV4-1	-	many	TRBJ1-5	CASSQGDQPQHF	TGCGCCAGCAGCCAGGGGGATCAGCCCCAGCATTTT
TRBV7-2	-	once	TRBJ1-2	CASSLEMTGNNYGYTF	TGTGCCAGCAGCTTAGAAATGACAGGAAATAACTATGGCTACACCTTC
TRBV4-3	-	-	TRBJ2-1	CASSQDGRGRQFF	TGCGCCAGCAGCCAAGATGGGAGGGGGCGGCAGTTCTTC
TRBV27	TRBD2	-	TRBJ2-1	CASGERGGYDEQFF	TGTGCCAGCGGGGAGCGGGGGGGATACGATGAGCAGTTCTTC
TRBV5-1	-	-	TRBJ2-3	CASTMTPPGTSSTDTQYF	TGCGCCAGCACCATGACCCCCCCGGGGACCTCTAGCACAGATACGCAGTATTTT
TRBV28	TRBD2	-	TRBJ2-1	CASSGGTSGSYNEQFF	TGTGCCAGCAGTGGAGGGACTAGCGGATCCTACAATGAGCAGTTCTTC
TRBV5-1	-	-	TRBJ1-4	CASTQGNNEKLFF	TGCGCCAGTACACAGGGTAATAATGAAAAACTGTTTTTT
TRBV5-1	-	once	TRBJ2-7	CASSSEVPAYEQYF	TGCGCCAGCAGCTCCGAGGTACCTGCCTACGAGCAGTACTTC
TRBV6-5	-	-	TRBJ2-3	CASREPLRDSNLRHF	TGTGCCAGCAGAGAGCCACTCCGGGACTCCAATTTGAGACACTTT
TRBV10-3	-	-	TRBJ2-3	CAISDPTGTDTQYF	TGTGCCATCAGTGATCCGACGGGCACAGATACGCAGTATTTT
TRBV28	-	few	TRBJ2-2	CASSETFF	TGTGCCAGCAGTGAAACGTTTTTT
TRBV4-3	TRBD2	-	TRBJ2-7	CASSQDGGSYEQYF	TGCGCCAGCAGCCAAGACGGCGGGAGCTACGAGCAGTACTTC
TRBV2	-	-	TRBJ1-6	CASSETGLRNSPLHF	TGTGCCAGCAGTGAAACTGGGCTGAGGAATTCACCCCTCCACTTT
TRBV10-1	TRBD1	few	TRBJ2-7	CASLPGQTYEQYF	TGCGCCAGCCTCCCGGGACAGACCTACGAGCAGTACTTC
TRBV18	TRBD1	-	TRBJ2-7	CASSPRTGDYYEQYF	TGTGCCAGCTCACCACGGACAGGGGATTACTACGAGCAGTACTTC
TRBV7-8	-	-	TRBJ1-2	CASSLEWEYGYTF	TGTGCCAGCAGCTTGGAGTGGGAGTATGGCTACACCTTC
TRBV5-6	TRBD1	-	TRBJ1-6	CASTGQGSPLHF	TGTGCCAGCACCGGACAGGGATCACCCCTCCACTTT
TRBV25-1	TRBD1	-	TRBJ2-7	CASSRGQFYEQYF	TGTGCCAGCAGTCGGGGACAGTTCTACGAGCAGTACTTC
TRBV29-1	TRBD1	-	TRBJ1-2	CSVETQGATYGYTF	TGCAGCGTTGAGACACAGGGGGCGACTTATGGCTACACCTTC
TRBV10-3	TRBD1	-	TRBJ2-7	CAISLGQGPFYEQYF	TGTGCCATCAGCCTCGGACAGGGCCCATTTTACGAGCAGTACTTC
TRBV9	-	-	TRBJ2-7	CASSPSGVTYEQYF	TGTGCCAGCAGCCCGTCGGGGGTTACCTACGAGCAGTACTTC
TRBV20-1	-	-	TRBJ2-5	CSAAPLETQYF	TGCAGTGCCGCCCCGCTCGAGACCCAGTACTTC